This TCR beta chain is drawn from a study of PD-1 and CTLA-4 blockade in melanoma. Germline V gene sequence: CDR1 SGHVS, CDR2 FQNEAQ. The CDR3 length is 16 residues. With 5 bases clipped from V and 2 bases from J, the junction kept 7 bases outside the gene matches. Sequencing used immunoSEQ multiplex PCR; TCRdb keeps in-frame clones, though not all of them. The sample lists 20,000 to 25,000 clones; about 91% were seen once. This receptor was taken from a human donor with melanoma. The specimen comprised CD8+ T cells from peripheral blood, sampled before anti-PD-1 treatment. The chain is built from TRBV7-8 and TRBJ2-2; 8 nucleotides agree with TRBD2. The CDR3 DNA is TGTGCCAGCAGCGAATGGGCGGGGGGCAACACCGGGGAGCTGTTTTTT. Encoded protein: CASSEWAGGNTGELFF.